This TCR beta chain appears in the sequencing data of a study of shared clonotypes between healthy human individuals. Repertoires were generated with immunoSEQ multiplex PCR, while TCRdb's copy carries only in-frame clones and drops some. The sample has 850,000 to 1,100,000 clones; roughly 77% are singletons. Notes on this clone: Its matching antigen is unknown.

Germline assignment: CDR1 SGHTS and CDR2 YDEGEE. Trimming cost V 4 bases and J 2 bases; bases outside gene matches: 5. The CDR3 is made up of 15 amino acids. Findings and limits, study-wide: The rarefaction results pointed to incomplete sorted-subset sequencing despite large depth. In four donors, around 4.8% of naive CD4 clonotypes appeared in common.

Input material: memory CD4+ T cells from PBMCs. Indicated subset: CD45RA-negative fraction. The chain carries TRBV5-8 and TRBJ2-7; 11 bases agree with TRBD2. This sequence originates from a man between 18 and 29 years old in good health. Some clones in this sample may be carry-over from other donors' samples. The CDR3 coding sequence is TGTGCCAGCAGCCGATCTAGCGGGAGGACCTACGAGCAGTACTTC. This gives the protein CASSRSSGRTYEQYF.